Sequencing of this TCR beta chain was carried out in a study of blood T cell repertoires in COVID-19. In the study overall: Samples of COVID-19 (acute and convalescent) were obtained from the United States, Italy and Spain. Nucleic acid was either cDNA or gDNA, and it came from T cells, B-cell-depleted T cells, or PBMCs.

How the authors handled the data: Researchers report that nucleated cell counts were estimated from reference gene primer amplification. Here immunoSEQ multiplex PCR was the method, and the copy in TCRdb shows in-frame clones only, minus some. That table is the source of V, J and clone size, and D and trimming were worked out from the DNA. The sample has roughly 290,000 clones, 85% to 90% seen once. This CDR3 comprises 16 residues. After removal of 6 bases from V and 6 bases from J, the junction contained 16 bases not matched to a gene. Germline V lookup: CDR1 SNHLY, CDR2 FYNNEI. The sequenced sample consisted of peripheral blood. The V call is TRBV2, the J call TRBJ2-5; the match to TRBD2 covers 7 bases. This clonotype originated in a man aged 25 to 40 with acute or convalescent COVID-19. CDR3 DNA: TGTGCCAGCAGCCCTGAGGGCGGGAGATACTCAAAGACCCAGTACTTC. Protein: CASSPEGGRYSKTQYF.